Each of the 23 T cell receptor beta chains below was sequenced from the same sample in a study of glioma-infiltrating T cells after dendritic cell vaccination. The time point was: after dendritic cell vaccination, including at tumor progression/relapse. Measured with immunoSEQ multiplex PCR; TCRdb has only the in-frame clones, and not every one. Among 65,000 to 80,000 clones, about nine tenths were seen once, and the ten largest hold approximately 2%. This material consisted of blood, taken after dendritic cell vaccination. The receptors come from a human donor with glioblastoma.

V is TRBV6-1 and J is TRBJ1-4; D may be TRBD1 (5 bases). There are 15 residues in the CDR3. Germline V lookup: CDR1 MNHNS, CDR2 SASEGT. Trimming left V 6 bases short and J 0 bases short, with 11 bases between. The CDR3 region is CASSPAGATNEKLFF. In DNA form, the CDR3 reads TGTGCCAGCAGCCCGGCGGGGGCAACTAATGAAAAACTGTTTTTT.

V and J are TRBV4-2 and TRBJ2-3; the match to TRBD2 covers 10 bases. Germline-derived CDR1 and CDR2 are LGHNA and YNFKEQ. V lost 7 bases, J lost 2 bases, and 18 bases stayed unmatched. The CDR3 is 19 amino acids. The CDR3 sequence is CASMGLQGRAGGPTDTQYF. The CDR3 coding sequence is TGTGCCAGCATGGGACTACAGGGGCGAGCGGGAGGGCCCACAGATACGCAGTATTTT.

The chain recombines TRBV11-2 with TRBJ1-3; 7 bases line up with TRBD1. The CDR3 runs to 13 residues. Germline CDR1 is SGHAT and CDR2 is FQNNGV. V lost 3 bases and J lost 7; bases outside the gene matches: 3. CDR3 loop: CASSFYRGNTIYF. The CDR3 bases are TGTGCCAGCAGCTTTTACAGGGGTAACACCATATATTTT. Full variable domain (outside the CDR3, taken from reference TRBV11-2 and TRBJ1-3): EAGVAQSPRYKIIEKRQSVAFWCNPISGHATLYWYQQILGQGPKLLIQFQNNGVVDDSQLPKDRFSAERLKGVDSTLKIQPAKLEDSAVYLCASSFYRGNTIYFGEGSWLTVV.

This clone was detected only once. This chain uses TRBV18 with TRBJ2-7, with 7 bases identical to TRBD1. CDR1 and CDR2 from the germline V gene are KGHSH and LQKENI. Trimming took 1 base from V and 2 from J; bases not matched to a gene: 5. The CDR3 has 15 residues. CDR3 residues: CASSPRTGHTYEQYF. The CDR3, as DNA: TGTGCCAGCTCACCACGGACAGGCCACACCTACGAGCAGTACTTC.

The chain carries TRBV18 and TRBJ2-7, with TRBD1 matching 12 bases. The ends lost 6 bases at V and 5 bases at J; junction bases unmatched: 5. Looked up from germline, CDR1 is KGHSH and CDR2 is LQKENI. This CDR3 region has 14 residues. CDR3 coding DNA: TGTGCCAGCTCTCCCGGGACAGGGGGCAACGAGCAGTACTTC. Its translation: CASSPGTGGNEQYF.

The chain couples TRBV30 to TRBJ1-1, with a tentative D call TRBD1 (5 bases). The CDR3 runs 13 residues. Trimming cost V 5 bases and J 1 base, with 11 bases left between them. Germline CDR1 GTSNPN, CDR2 SVGIG (reference sequence). CDR3 nucleotides: TGTGCCTGGGACCCGGGGGGGAACACTGAAGCTTTCTTT. This gives the protein CAWDPGGNTEAFF.

With respect to this clone: At one end the junction does not follow the germline gene, possibly because of a read error. The rearrangement joins TRBV7-7 to TRBJ2-5; 7 bases fit TRBD1. The CDR3 is 15 amino acids. Per germline, CDR1 SSHAT and CDR2 FNYEAQ (reference sequence). CDR3 sequence: CASSLALGQPATQYF. In nucleotides, the CDR3 is TGTGCTAGCAGCTTAGCGTTGGGACAGCCAGCGACCCAGTACTTC.

This chain connects TRBV6-6 to TRBJ2-3; D not resolved. The germline gives CDR1 MNHNY, CDR2 SVGAGI (reference sequence). This CDR3 has 12 amino acids. V lost 6 bases and J 8 bases, leaving 12 bases between the germline ends. The CDR3 here is CASRNEQLTQYF. CDR3 nucleotide sequence: TGTGCCAGCAGGAACGAGCAACTTACGCAGTATTTT.

The chain has TRBV5-1 and TRBJ2-7; D is possibly TRBD2 (6 bases). The end of the DNA fits TRBJ2-5 better, so the J call may be wrong. The CDR3 is 13 amino acids. The germline CDR1 and CDR2 sequences are SGHRS and YFSETQ. CDR3 amino acids: CASSLGGDETQYF. CDR3 nucleotides: TGCGCCAGCAGCTTGGGGGGGGATGAGACCCAGTACTTC.

The gene calls are TRBV5-6 and TRBJ2-7, with TRBD2 matching 11 bases. Trimming cost V 3 bases and J 6 bases; bases outside gene matches: 8. The CDR3 covers 15 residues. The germline CDR1 and CDR2 sequences are SGHDT and YYEEEE. Here the CDR3 reads CASSSLAGGPPEQYF. The DNA for the CDR3 is TGTGCCAGCAGCTCCTTAGCGGGAGGGCCCCCCGAGCAGTACTTC.

The count of this clone is one. The gene calls are TRBV7-2 and TRBJ2-7, with TRBD2 matching over 8 bases. The CDR3 has 12 amino acids. The germline V gene has CDR1 SGHTA and CDR2 FQGNSA. Unmatched junction bases numbered 10, after V lost 5 bases and J lost 13 bases. The CDR3 sequence is CASSPLAGFRYF. In nucleotides, the CDR3 is TGTGCCAGCAGCCCCTTAGCGGGATTTCGATACTTC.

The genes are TRBV4-3 and TRBJ2-2; 8 positions agree with TRBD2. The junction had 4 bases not matched to a gene; V was cut back by 3 bases and J by 7 bases. Germline V gene lookup returns CDR1 LGHNA and CDR2 YSLEER. The CDR3 loop spans 14 amino acids. The CDR3 loop is CASSQTSASGELFF. CDR3 DNA: TGCGCCAGCAGCCAGACTAGCGCGAGCGGGGAGCTGTTTTTT.

This chain joins TRBV9 and TRBJ2-1; 7 nucleotides match TRBD1. The CDR3 runs 17 residues. Losses at the gene ends were 3 bases for V and 5 bases for J; bases not matched to a gene: 14. Germline CDR1 is SGDLS and CDR2 is YYNGEE. The CDR3 bases are TGTGCCAGCAGCGCAGAGCATAGGGGGCAAGGGAACAATGAGCAGTTCTTC. Amino acids: CASSAEHRGQGNNEQFF.

This chain links TRBV9 with TRBJ1-1, with D possibly being TRBD1 (6 bases). The CDR3 runs 15 residues. CDR1 is SGDLS and CDR2 is YYNGEE in the germline V gene. Between the trimmed V and J ends, which lost 0 bases and 1 base, there was a span of 10 bases. CDR3 bases: TGTGCCAGCAGCGTAGAGGGACAACCGAACACTGAAGCTTTCTTT. This translates into CASSVEGQPNTEAFF.

The V and J genes are TRBV29-1 and TRBJ1-2, with D possibly being TRBD1 (5 bases). V lost 7 bases to trimming and J lost 5 bases, with 14 bases between them. Germline V gene sequence: CDR1 SQVTM, CDR2 ANQGSEA. The CDR3 loop spans 12 amino acids. The DNA for the CDR3 is TGCAGCGCCGGGTCCGACAGTTATGGCTACACCTTC. The encoded protein is CSAGSDSYGYTF.

The CDR3: CASSFQLGGDTEAFF. Here the CDR3 DNA reads TGTGCCAGCAGCTTCCAACTTGGAGGGGACACTGAAGCTTTCTTT. The chain recombines TRBV7-2 with TRBJ1-1; TRBD1 is a possible D gene (5 bases). V shed 3 bases and J shed 3 bases, with 14 bases lying between them. Germline CDR1 and CDR2: SGHTA and FQGNSA. The CDR3 is 15 amino acids.

The chain links TRBV27 to TRBJ2-7; D might be TRBD1 (6 bases). Trimming shortened V by 5 bases and J by 3 bases, and 11 bases separated the two germline ends. Per the germline V gene, CDR1 is MNHEY and CDR2 is SMNVEV (reference sequence). The CDR3 sequence is 13 residues long. The CDR3 here is CASSPLDSYEQYF. The CDR3 DNA reads TGTGCCAGCAGTCCCCTGGACAGCTACGAGCAGTACTTC.

This clone was picked up one time. The chain couples TRBV5-4 to TRBJ1-1; TRBD1 matches 8 bases. The junction had 2 bases not matched to a gene; V was cut back by 4 bases and J by 6 bases. The CDR3 totals 12 residues. CDR1 and CDR2 from the germline V gene are SGHNT and YYREEE (reference sequence). In DNA, the CDR3 is TGTGCCAGCAGCCTACAGGGGGCTGAAGCTTTCTTT. Encoded protein: CASSLQGAEAFF.

This clone was observed a single time. The V gene is TRBV18, the J gene TRBJ2-1; 8 positions agree with TRBD1. Looked up from germline, CDR1 is KGHSH and CDR2 is LQKENI. V lost 4 bases to trimming and J lost 9 bases; unmatched junction nucleotides: 11. This CDR3 has 15 amino acids. The CDR3 loop is CASSLGTGPGSEQFF. CDR3 sequence (DNA): TGTGCCAGCTCACTCGGGACAGGACCAGGGAGTGAGCAGTTCTTC.

CDR3 sequence: CASSSSGGYGYTF. The CDR3, as DNA: TGTGCCAGCAGTTCTAGCGGGGGCTATGGCTACACCTTC. V usage is TRBV6-5 and J usage is TRBJ1-2; D is possibly TRBD1 (5 bases). Germline V lookup: CDR1 MNHEY, CDR2 SVGAGI. The CDR3 spans 13 residues. V lost 4 bases and J lost 4, with 10 bases in between.

The CDR3, as DNA: TGTGCCAGCAGTGACAGGGATGAGACCCAGTACTTC. Translated, it gives CASSDRDETQYF. The V and J genes are TRBV2 and TRBJ2-5; a weak D match, TRBD1 (5 bases). Trimming took off 3 bases at V and 5 bases at J, with 7 bases between the two ends. From germline, CDR1 is SNHLY and CDR2 FYNNEI. This CDR3 has 12 amino acids.

CDR3 region: CASSPPEGARTNTGELFF. DNA of the CDR3: TGTGCCAGCAGCCCCCCGGAGGGGGCCCGAACAAACACCGGGGAGCTGTTTTTT. This chain links TRBV7-2 with TRBJ2-2; D possibly corresponds to TRBD1 (7 bases). The germline V gene encodes CDR1 SGHTA and CDR2 FQGNSA. Trimming removed 5 bases at V and 2 bases at J, with 21 bases between. The CDR3 extends over 18 amino acids.

The genes are TRBV29-1 and TRBJ2-1, with TRBD2 matching over 14 bases. Germline V CDR1 and CDR2: SQVTM, ANQGSEA. V lost 3 bases, J lost 4 bases, and 2 bases stayed unmatched. CDR3 length: 15 amino acids. DNA for the CDR3: TGCAGCGTTGAGGGGACTAGCGGGAGTTACAATGAGCAGTTCTTC. Encoded protein: CSVEGTSGSYNEQFF.